One T cell receptor beta chain is described in this entry. The data belong to a study of PD-L1 blockade in urothelial cancer. The CDR3 totals 15 residues. Deletions cut 3 bases from V and 0 bases from J, with 9 bases between. Germline loops: CDR1 LNHDA, CDR2 SQIVND (reference sequence). TCRdb keeps only in-frame clones here, not all; method: immunoSEQ multiplex PCR. The table records more than 45,000 clones, about 86% of them present only once. Source: PBMCs, taken around atezolizumab (anti-PD-L1) treatment. The chain couples TRBV19 to TRBJ1-5; D gene unclear. The TCR originated in a man aged 55 to 70 with urothelial cancer. The CDR3 bases are TGTGCCAGTAGTATGGGCAGCTATAGCAATCAGCCCCAGCATTTT. Its translation is CASSMGSYSNQPQHF.